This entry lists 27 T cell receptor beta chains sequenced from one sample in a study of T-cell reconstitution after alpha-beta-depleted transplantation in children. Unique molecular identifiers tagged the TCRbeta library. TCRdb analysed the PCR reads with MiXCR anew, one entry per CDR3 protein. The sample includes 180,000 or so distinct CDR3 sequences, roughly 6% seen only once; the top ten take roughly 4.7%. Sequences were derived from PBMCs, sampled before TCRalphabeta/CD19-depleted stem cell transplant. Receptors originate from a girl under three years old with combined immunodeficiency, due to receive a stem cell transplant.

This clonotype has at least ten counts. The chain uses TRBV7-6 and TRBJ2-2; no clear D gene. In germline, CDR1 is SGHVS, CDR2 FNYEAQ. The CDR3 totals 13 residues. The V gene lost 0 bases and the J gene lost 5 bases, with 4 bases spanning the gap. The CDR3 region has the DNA TGTGCCAGCAGCTTAGCAGGGACCGGGGAGCTGTTTTTT. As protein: CASSLAGTGELFF.

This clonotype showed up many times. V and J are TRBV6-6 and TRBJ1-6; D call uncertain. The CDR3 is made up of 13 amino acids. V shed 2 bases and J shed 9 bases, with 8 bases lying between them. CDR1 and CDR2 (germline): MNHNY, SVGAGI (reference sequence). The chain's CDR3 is CASSYGVLSPLHF. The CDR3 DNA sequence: TGTGCCAGCAGTTACGGGGTACTTTCACCCCTCCACTTT.

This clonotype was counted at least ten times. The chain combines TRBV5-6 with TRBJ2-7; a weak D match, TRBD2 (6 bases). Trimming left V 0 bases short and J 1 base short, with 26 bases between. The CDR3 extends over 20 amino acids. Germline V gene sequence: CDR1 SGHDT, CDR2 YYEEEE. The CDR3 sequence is CASSLEGAGPYPANSYEQYF. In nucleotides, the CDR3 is TGTGCCAGCAGCTTGGAGGGAGCGGGTCCTTACCCTGCGAATTCCTACGAGCAGTACTTC.

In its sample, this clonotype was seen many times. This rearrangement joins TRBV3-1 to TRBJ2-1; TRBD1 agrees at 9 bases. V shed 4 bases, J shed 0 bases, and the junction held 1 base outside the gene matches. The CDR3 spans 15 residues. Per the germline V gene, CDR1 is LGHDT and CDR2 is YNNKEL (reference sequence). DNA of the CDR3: TGTGCCAGCAGCCCACAGGGGGCCTCCTACAATGAGCAGTTCTTC. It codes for CASSPQGASYNEQFF.

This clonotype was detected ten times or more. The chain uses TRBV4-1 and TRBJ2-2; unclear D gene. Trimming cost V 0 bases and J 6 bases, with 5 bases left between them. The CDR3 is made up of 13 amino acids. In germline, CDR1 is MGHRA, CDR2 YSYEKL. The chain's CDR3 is CASSQEYAGELFF. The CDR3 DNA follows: TGCGCCAGCAGCCAAGAGTACGCCGGGGAGCTGTTTTTT.

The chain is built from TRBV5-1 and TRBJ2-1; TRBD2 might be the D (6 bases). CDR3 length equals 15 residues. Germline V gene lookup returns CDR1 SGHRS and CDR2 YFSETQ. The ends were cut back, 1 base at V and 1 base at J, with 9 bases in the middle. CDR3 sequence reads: CASSLSGWSYNEQFF. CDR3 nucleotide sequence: TGCGCCAGCAGCTTGAGCGGGTGGTCCTACAATGAGCAGTTCTTC. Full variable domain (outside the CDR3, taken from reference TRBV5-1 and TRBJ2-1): KAGVTQTPRYLIKTRGQQVTLSCSPISGHRSVSWYQQTPGQGLQFLFEYFSETQRNKGNFPGRFSGRQFSNSRSEMNVSTLELGDSALYLCASSLSGWSYNEQFFGPGTRLTVL.

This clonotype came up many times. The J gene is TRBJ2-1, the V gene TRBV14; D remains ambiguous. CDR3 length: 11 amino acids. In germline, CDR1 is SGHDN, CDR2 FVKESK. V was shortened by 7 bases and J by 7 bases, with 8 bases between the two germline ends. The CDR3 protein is CASTLGNEQFF. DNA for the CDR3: TGTGCCAGCACCCTAGGGAATGAGCAGTTCTTC.

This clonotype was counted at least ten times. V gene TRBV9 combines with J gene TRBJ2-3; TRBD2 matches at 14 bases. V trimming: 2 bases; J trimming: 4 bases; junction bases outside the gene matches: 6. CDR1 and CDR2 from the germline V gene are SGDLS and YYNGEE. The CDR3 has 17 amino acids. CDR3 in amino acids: CASSVPTSGGASDTQYF. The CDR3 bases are TGTGCCAGCAGCGTTCCGACTAGCGGGGGGGCGTCAGATACGCAGTATTTT.

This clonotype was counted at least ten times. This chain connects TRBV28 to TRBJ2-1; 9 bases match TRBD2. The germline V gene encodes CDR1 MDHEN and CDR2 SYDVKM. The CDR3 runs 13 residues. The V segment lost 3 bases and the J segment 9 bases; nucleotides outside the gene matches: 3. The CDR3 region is CASSFLAGSEQFF. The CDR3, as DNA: TGTGCCAGCAGTTTTCTAGCGGGAAGTGAGCAGTTCTTC.

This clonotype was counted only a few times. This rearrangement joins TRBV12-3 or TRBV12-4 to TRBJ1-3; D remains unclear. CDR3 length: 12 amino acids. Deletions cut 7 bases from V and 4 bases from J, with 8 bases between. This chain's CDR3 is CASMPGGNTIYF. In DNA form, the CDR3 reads TGTGCCAGCATGCCCGGGGGAAACACCATATATTTT.

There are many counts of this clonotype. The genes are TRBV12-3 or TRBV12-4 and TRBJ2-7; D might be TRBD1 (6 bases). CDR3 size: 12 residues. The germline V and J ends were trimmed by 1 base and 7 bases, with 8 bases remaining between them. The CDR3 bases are TGTGCCAGCAGTTTAGGGACAGTTGAGCAGTACTTC. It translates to CASSLGTVEQYF.

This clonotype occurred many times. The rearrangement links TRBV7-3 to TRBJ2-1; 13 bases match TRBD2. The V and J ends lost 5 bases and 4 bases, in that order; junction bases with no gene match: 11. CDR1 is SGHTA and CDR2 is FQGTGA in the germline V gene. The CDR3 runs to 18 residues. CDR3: CASSPSTSGGAYYNEQFF. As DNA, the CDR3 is TGTGCCAGCAGCCCCTCCACTAGCGGGGGGGCCTATTACAATGAGCAGTTCTTC.

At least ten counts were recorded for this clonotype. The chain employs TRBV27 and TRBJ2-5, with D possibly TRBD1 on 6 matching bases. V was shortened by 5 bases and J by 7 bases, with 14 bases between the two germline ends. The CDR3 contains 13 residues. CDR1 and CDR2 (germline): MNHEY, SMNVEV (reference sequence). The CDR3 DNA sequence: TGTGCCAGCAGTGTGGACAGTTGGGGGACCCAGTACTTC. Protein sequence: CASSVDSWGTQYF.

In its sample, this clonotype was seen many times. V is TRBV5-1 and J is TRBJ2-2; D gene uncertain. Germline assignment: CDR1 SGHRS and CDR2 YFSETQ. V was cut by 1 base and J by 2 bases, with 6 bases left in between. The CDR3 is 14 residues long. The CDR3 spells CASSLFPNTGELFF. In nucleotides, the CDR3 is TGCGCCAGCAGCTTGTTCCCTAACACCGGGGAGCTGTTTTTT.

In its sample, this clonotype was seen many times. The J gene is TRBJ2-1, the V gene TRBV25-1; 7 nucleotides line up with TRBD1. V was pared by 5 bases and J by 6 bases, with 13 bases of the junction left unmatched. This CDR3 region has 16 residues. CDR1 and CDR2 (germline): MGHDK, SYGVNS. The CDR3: CASSTRRGTELNEQFF. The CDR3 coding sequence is TGTGCCAGCAGTACTCGCAGGGGGACAGAACTCAATGAGCAGTTCTTC. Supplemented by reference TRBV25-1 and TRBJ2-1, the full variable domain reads EADIYQTPRYLVIGTGKKITLECSQTMGHDKMYWYQQDPGMELHLIHYSYGVNSTEKGDLSSESTVSRIRTEHFPLTLESARPSHTSQYLCASSTRRGTELNEQFFGPGTRLTVL.

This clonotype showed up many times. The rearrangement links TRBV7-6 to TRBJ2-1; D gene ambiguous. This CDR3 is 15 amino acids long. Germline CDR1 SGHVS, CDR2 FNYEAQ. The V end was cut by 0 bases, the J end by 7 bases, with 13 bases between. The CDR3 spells CASSLAKYPVNEQFF. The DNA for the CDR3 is TGTGCCAGCAGCTTAGCGAAGTACCCCGTGAATGAGCAGTTCTTC. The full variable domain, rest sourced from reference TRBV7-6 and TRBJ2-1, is GAGVSQSPRYKVTKRGQDVALRCDPISGHVSLYWYRQALGQGPEFLTYFNYEAQQDKSGLPNDRFSAERPEGSISTLTIQRTEQRDSAMYRCASSLAKYPVNEQFFGPGTRLTVL.

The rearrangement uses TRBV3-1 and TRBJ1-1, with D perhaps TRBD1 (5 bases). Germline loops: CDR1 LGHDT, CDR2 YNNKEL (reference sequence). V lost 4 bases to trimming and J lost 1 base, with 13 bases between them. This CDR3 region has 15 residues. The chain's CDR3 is CASSRSVQGNTEAFF. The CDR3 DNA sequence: TGTGCCAGCAGCCGCTCCGTTCAGGGGAACACTGAAGCTTTCTTT.

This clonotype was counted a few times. As DNA, the CDR3 is TGTGCCAGCAGCACTAGCGGGGGGCCGGAGACCCAGTACTTC. Amino acid sequence: CASSTSGGPETQYF. The V and J genes are TRBV7-2 and TRBJ2-5, with 12 bases aligning to TRBD2. Germline V gene lookup returns CDR1 SGHTA and CDR2 FQGNSA. Trimming removed 5 bases from V and 5 bases from J; junction bases left unmatched: 3. The CDR3 totals 14 residues. The whole variable domain, filled in from reference TRBV7-2 and TRBJ2-5, reads GAGVSQSPSNKVTEKGKDVELRCDPISGHTALYWYRQSLGQGLEFLIYFQGNSAPDKSGLPSDRFSAERTGGSVSTLTIQRTQQEDSAVYLCASSTSGGPETQYFGPGTRLLVL.

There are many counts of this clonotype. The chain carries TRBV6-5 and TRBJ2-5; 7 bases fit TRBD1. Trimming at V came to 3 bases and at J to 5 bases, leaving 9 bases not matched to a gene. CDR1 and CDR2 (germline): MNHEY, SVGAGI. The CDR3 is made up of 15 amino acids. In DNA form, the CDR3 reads TGTGCCAGCAGTTATCTTGGAAGGGGGCAGGAGACCCAGTACTTC. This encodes CASSYLGRGQETQYF.

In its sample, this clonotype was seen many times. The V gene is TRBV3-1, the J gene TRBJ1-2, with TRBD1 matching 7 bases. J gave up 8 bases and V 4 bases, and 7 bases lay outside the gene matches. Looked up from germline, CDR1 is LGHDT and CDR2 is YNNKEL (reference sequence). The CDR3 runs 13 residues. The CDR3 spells CASSPLRGDGYTF. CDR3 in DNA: TGTGCCAGCAGCCCCCTCAGGGGGGACGGCTACACCTTC.

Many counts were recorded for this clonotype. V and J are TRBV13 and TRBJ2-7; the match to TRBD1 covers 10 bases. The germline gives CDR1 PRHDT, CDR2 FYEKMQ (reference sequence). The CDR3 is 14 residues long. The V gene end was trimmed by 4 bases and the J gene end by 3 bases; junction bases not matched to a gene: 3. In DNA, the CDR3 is TGTGCCAGCAGCTACCGGACAGGGGGCTACGAGCAGTACTTC. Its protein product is CASSYRTGGYEQYF. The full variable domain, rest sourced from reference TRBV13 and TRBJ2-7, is AAGVIQSPRHLIKEKRETATLKCYPIPRHDTVYWYQQGPGQDPQFLISFYEKMQSDKGSIPDRFSAQQFSDYHSELNMSSLELGDSALYFCASSYRTGGYEQYFGPGTRLTVT.

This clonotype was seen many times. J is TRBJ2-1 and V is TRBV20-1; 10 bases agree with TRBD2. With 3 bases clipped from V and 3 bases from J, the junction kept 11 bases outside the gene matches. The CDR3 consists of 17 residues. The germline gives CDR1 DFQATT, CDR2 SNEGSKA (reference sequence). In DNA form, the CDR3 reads TGCAGTGCTAGTAACCTTCTTAGCGGGGGGTACTACAATGAGCAGTTCTTC. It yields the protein CSASNLLSGGYYNEQFF.

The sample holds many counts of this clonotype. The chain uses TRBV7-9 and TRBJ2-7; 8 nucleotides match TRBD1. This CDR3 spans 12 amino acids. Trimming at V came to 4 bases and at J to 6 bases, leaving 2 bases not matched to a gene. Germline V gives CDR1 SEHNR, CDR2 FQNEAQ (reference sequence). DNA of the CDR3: TGTGCCAGCAGCTCCACAGGGGGCGAGCAGTACTTC. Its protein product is CASSSTGGEQYF.

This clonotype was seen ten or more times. CDR3 amino acids: CSVLRDRLREQFF. CDR3 nucleotide sequence: TGCAGCGTCCTCCGGGACAGGTTACGTGAGCAGTTCTTC. This chain links TRBV29-1 with TRBJ2-1, with 8 nucleotides matching TRBD1. The CDR3 is 13 amino acids. V was pared by 6 bases and J by 9 bases, with 10 bases of the junction left unmatched. Per the germline V gene, CDR1 is SQVTM and CDR2 is ANQGSEA.

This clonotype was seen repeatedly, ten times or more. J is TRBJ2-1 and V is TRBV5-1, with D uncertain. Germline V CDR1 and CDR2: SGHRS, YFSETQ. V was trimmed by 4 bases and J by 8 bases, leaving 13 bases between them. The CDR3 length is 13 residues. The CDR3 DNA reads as TGCGCCAGCAGCCCAGGAAACATCTATGAGCAGTTCTTC. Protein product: CASSPGNIYEQFF.

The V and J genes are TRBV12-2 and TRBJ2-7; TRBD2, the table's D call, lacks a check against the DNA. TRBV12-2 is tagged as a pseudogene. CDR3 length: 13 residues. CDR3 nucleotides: TGTGCAAGGACTAGCGAGGCCGGGGACGAGCAGTACTTC. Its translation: CARTSEAGDEQYF.

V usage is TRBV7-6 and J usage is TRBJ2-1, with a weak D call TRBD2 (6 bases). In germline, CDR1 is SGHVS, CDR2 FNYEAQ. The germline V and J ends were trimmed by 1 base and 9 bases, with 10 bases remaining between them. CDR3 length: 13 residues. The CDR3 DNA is TGTGCCAGCAGCTTAGGGACTAATAGTGAGCAGTTCTTC. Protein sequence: CASSLGTNSEQFF.